This passage covers 8 T cell receptor beta chains from one sample sequenced in a study of OX40 agonist ivuxolimab in advanced cancers. TCRdb keeps only in-frame clones here, not all; method: immunoSEQ multiplex PCR. The sample has more than 55,000 clones, more than 80% seen once. The sequencing here drew on CD4+ or CD8+ T cells sorted from blood, taken in a trial of the OX40 agonist ivuxolimab. The receptors stem from an adult with an advanced solid tumor such as melanoma, head and neck, liver or kidney cancer.

This clone was seen many times. This rearrangement joins TRBV12-5 to TRBJ2-2, with D perhaps matching TRBD2 (6 bases). The germline V and J ends were trimmed by 3 bases and 1 base, with 12 bases remaining between them. Germline CDR1 and CDR2: LGHNT and FRNRAP. This CDR3 contains 16 residues. The CDR3: CASGFSRGGNTGELFF. In nucleotides, the CDR3 is TGTGCTAGTGGTTTCTCGCGGGGAGGGAACACCGGGGAGCTGTTTTTT.

Only one count was recorded for this clone. This sequence joins TRBV4-1 and TRBJ1-1; D might be TRBD1 (6 bases). CDR1 is MGHRA and CDR2 is YSYEKL in the germline V gene. This CDR3 is built from 15 residues. Trimming took 4 bases from V and 3 from J, leaving 15 bases between them. The CDR3 protein is CASSPPRGAYTEAFF. In nucleotides, the CDR3 is TGCGCCAGCAGCCCCCCTAGGGGGGCTTACACTGAAGCTTTCTTT.

The genes are TRBV5-1 and TRBJ2-3; perhaps TRBD1 as D (5 bases). Germline loops: CDR1 SGHRS, CDR2 YFSETQ. The V gene lost 3 bases and the J gene lost 3 bases, with 11 bases spanning the gap. The CDR3 sequence is 14 residues long. This CDR3 is CASSSDSWTDTQYF. CDR3 sequence (DNA): TGCGCCAGCAGCTCTGACAGTTGGACAGATACGCAGTATTTT.

The chain links TRBV4-3 to TRBJ2-4, with 8 bases aligning to TRBD2. The CDR3 has 16 amino acids. The germline gives CDR1 LGHNA, CDR2 YSLEER. Germline trimming cut 1 base from V and 7 bases from J; bases unmatched to any gene: 9. DNA for the CDR3: TGCGCCAGCAGCCAAGCCACGGCGGGGGGTCTGAACATTCAGTACTTC. Translation: CASSQATAGGLNIQYF.

V is TRBV6-4 and J is TRBJ1-2; possible D gene TRBD1, 6 bases. The CDR3 contains 12 residues. Germline V gene lookup returns CDR1 MRHNA and CDR2 SNTAGT. V dropped 6 bases and J dropped 4 bases, with 9 bases sitting between them. CDR3 bases: TGTGCCAGCAGGGACAGCAGCTATGGCTACACCTTC. It translates to CASRDSSYGYTF.

The CDR3 sequence: CATSRAARRGHEQFF. CDR3 coding DNA: TGTGCCACCAGCAGAGCCGCCAGGAGAGGACATGAGCAGTTCTTC. The gene calls are TRBV15 and TRBJ2-1; no clear D. The V and J ends lost 1 base and 8 bases respectively, with 15 bases between them. This CDR3 is built from 15 residues. Per germline, CDR1 LNHNV and CDR2 YYDKDF (reference sequence).

This clone is termed medium-sized. The V and J genes are TRBV10-3 and TRBJ1-3; D gene unclear. The CDR3 is made up of 13 amino acids. With 11 bases removed from V and 0 bases from J, the gap between germline ends came to 11 bases. CDR1 ENHRY and CDR2 SYGVKD come from the germline V gene. The DNA of the CDR3 is TGTGCCTTCCGGGAGAGCTCTGGAAACACCATATATTTT. Translation gives CAFRESSGNTIYF.

The rearrangement links TRBV5-5 to TRBJ1-3, with TRBD1 identical over 7 bases. The CDR3 is 18 amino acids. V shed 0 bases and J 0 bases; nucleotides not matched to a gene: 9. Germline values: CDR1 SGHKS, CDR2 YYEKEE (reference sequence). CDR3 DNA sequence: TGTGCCAGCAGCTTGGAAGGGGGCAGGCGACTCTCTGGAAACACCATATATTTT. Its protein product is CASSLEGGRRLSGNTIYF.